The rows below give T cell receptor beta chains drawn from one sample of a study of blood T cells in healthy people across ages. TCRdb redid the calling of the 5' RACE reads with MiXCR, one entry per CDR3 protein. The sample includes some 1,800,000 distinct CDR3 sequences, about two fifths of them seen just once. Sequencing input: blood. These TCRs come from a human donor in good health. CDR3s leave out the opening cysteine and the closing phenylalanine or tryptophan. A D gene is named only where the DNA matches it firmly. A clone size is listed for some rows: how often the clone was seen (once, few, many), or a class if it is expanded.

size,V,D,CDR3
few,TRBV12-3/TRBV12-4,-,ASSEFGGSYNEQF
few,TRBV24-1,TRBD2,ATSDADPSGGTDTQY
-,TRBV6-5,-,ASSYPPRSNQPQH
-,TRBV7-2,-,ASSRTDLAPQH
-,TRBV20-1,-,SASWLVNQPQH
many,TRBV20-1,TRBD2,SATTSGVKYTQY
few,TRBV29-1,-,SVETQGGDEQY
-,TRBV4-2,-,ASSQDGTGSYNEQF
-,TRBV4-1,-,ASSQGREVGEQY
-,TRBV12-3/TRBV12-4,-,ASTQSGHLQETQY
few,TRBV5-1,TRBD1,ASSPGTVPYEQY
few,TRBV3-1,-,ASSPHRTVTEAF
-,TRBV7-8,TRBD1,ASSLSTGQGTYGYT
-,TRBV7-9,-,ASSDGGIGTDTQY
few,TRBV7-2,TRBD1,ASSQGTDLGYT
-,TRBV7-2,TRBD2,ASSLSRTSGYNEQF
-,TRBV7-9,-,ASSPNRVSGYT
-,TRBV6-2/TRBV6-3,-,ASSYHREGNEQF
-,TRBV5-4,-,ASSHNDDYGYT
few,TRBV28,-,ASNSGVGGYT
-,TRBV12-5,-,ASGLVHETAINYGYT
many,TRBV7-2,-,ASSPRAGETQY
few,TRBV28,TRBD1,ASSSGQPLAKNIQY
-,TRBV12-3/TRBV12-4,-,ASSLRGVHGYT
-,TRBV7-2,TRBD1,ASSSGGSNYEQY
-,TRBV9,-,ASSVAGQLNEQF
-,TRBV10-2,-,ASSESYAGSPLH
-,TRBV29-1,-,SVPSGGGGYT
-,TRBV6-5,-,ASSYQDMNTEAF
-,TRBV7-6,-,ASSLALTTGSPLH
few,TRBV7-6,-,ASSLLGWGGTDTQY
few,TRBV6-4,-,ASNPSGTGGRGYT
-,TRBV5-1,-,ASSLAGSRAEQY
-,TRBV5-1,TRBD1,ASSPEPGQGLYEQF
-,TRBV5-1,-,ASSLGQEYGYT
few,TRBV4-1,TRBD1,ASSQSRGHADTQY
-,TRBV6-6,-,ASSYSQGYEQY
-,TRBV4-1,-,ASSPGLHEHRGGELF
-,TRBV12-3/TRBV12-4,TRBD1,ASRSDRLPYEQY
-,TRBV29-1,-,SVRDSPRPEAF
-,TRBV4-3,-,ASSQDWGSQPQH
few,TRBV15,TRBD1,ATSRERGQANEKLF
-,TRBV27,-,ASSLSRGVINEQF
-,TRBV20-1,TRBD1,SAPTPQGALREQF
-,TRBV12-5,TRBD1,ASGLPDRGLYGTQY
few,TRBV29-1,TRBD1,SVLLDRGYEQY
few,TRBV11-2,-,ASSLGLGSSRRLEQY
-,TRBV9,TRBD1,ASSVGPDRMGYEQY
-,TRBV12-3/TRBV12-4,-,ASSFGFSREAF